These T cell receptor beta chains were read from a single sample in a study of blood T cell repertoires in COVID-19. Assay: immunoSEQ multiplex PCR; the TCRdb copy retains only in-frame clones and omits some. This table holds roughly 300,000 clones, around 90% found once. What was sequenced was peripheral blood. The receptors were sampled from a man aged 18 to 30 who had recovered from COVID-19. The CDR3 runs from the conserved cysteine through the conserved F or W. The D gene is left open where the match is weak. The size entry is marked missing in some rows and otherwise reads once, few, many or a size class.

clone_size,cdr3_length,j_call,v_call,d_call,cdr3_aa,cdr3_nt
NA,15,TRBJ2-7,TRBV10-3,TRBD1,CAISEGQGAPYEQYF,TGTGCCATCAGTGAAGGGCAGGGGGCTCCCTACGAGCAGTACTTC
few,14,TRBJ2-3,TRBV7-9,NA,CASSLGQSGDTQYF,TGTGCCAGCAGCTTAGGCCAGTCCGGGGATACGCAGTATTTT
NA,17,TRBJ2-2,TRBV3-1/TRBV3-2,TRBD1,CASSPSGTGGNTGELFF,TGTGCCAGCAGCCCCTCCGGGACAGGGGGCAACACCGGGGAGCTGTTTTTT
NA,16,TRBJ2-1,TRBV19,TRBD1,CASSTLGQGSEDEQFF,TGTGCCAGTAGTACCCTAGGACAGGGCTCGGAGGATGAGCAGTTCTTC
NA,16,TRBJ1-1,TRBV5-1,TRBD1,CAIAGTETLMNTEAFF,TGCGCCATCGCCGGGACAGAAACTCTCATGAACACTGAAGCTTTCTTT
NA,13,TRBJ1-5,TRBV30,NA,CAWSRDSNQPQHF,TGTGCCTGGAGCAGGGATAGCAATCAGCCCCAGCATTTT
NA,14,TRBJ2-2,TRBV15,NA,CATRAPSGAGELFF,TGTGCCACCAGAGCACCTTCCGGGGCCGGGGAGCTGTTTTTT
NA,15,TRBJ2-7,TRBV11-2,TRBD1,CASSFGRGSMVEQYF,TGTGCCAGCAGCTTCGGCAGGGGGTCGATGGTGGAGCAGTACTTC
NA,14,TRBJ2-7,TRBV6-5,TRBD2,CASLGGGTPYEQYF,TGTGCCAGCCTCGGGGGGGGGACCCCCTACGAGCAGTACTTC
NA,16,TRBJ2-7,TRBV11-2,TRBD1,CASSSPTGTVMYEQYF,TGTGCCAGCAGCTCCCCAACCGGGACAGTAATGTACGAGCAGTACTTC
NA,14,TRBJ2-2,TRBV6-5,NA,CASTGYSNTGELFF,TGTGCCAGTACAGGGTACTCGAACACCGGGGAGCTGTTTTTT
NA,13,TRBJ1-6,TRBV6-5,NA,CASSYQGSSPLHF,TGTGCCAGCAGTTACCAGGGAAGTTCACCCCTCCACTTT
NA,19,TRBJ2-5,TRBV5-1,TRBD2,CASSPLAGGHVIQQETQYF,TGCGCCAGCAGCCCCCTAGCGGGGGGGCACGTCATTCAACAAGAGACCCAGTACTTC
few,13,TRBJ1-1,TRBV19,NA,CASSISVNTEAFF,TGTGCCAGTAGTATATCGGTGAACACTGAAGCTTTCTTT
NA,17,TRBJ1-2,TRBV28,NA,CASSFGGRQRLNYGYTF,TGTGCCAGCAGTTTCGGAGGTCGTCAGAGACTGAACTATGGCTACACCTTC
once,11,TRBJ1-2,TRBV6-2/TRBV6-3,NA,CASSYPSNYTF,TGTGCCAGCAGTTACCCTTCTAACTACACCTTC
NA,16,TRBJ2-7,TRBV10-3,TRBD2,CAISEPSSGEPYEQYF,TGTGCCATCAGTGAGCCCTCTAGCGGGGAACCCTACGAGCAGTACTTC
NA,16,TRBJ2-1,TRBV6-2/TRBV6-3,TRBD2,CASSGAGTSGSDEQFF,TGTGCCAGCAGTGGCGCCGGGACTAGCGGATCTGATGAGCAGTTCTTC
NA,15,TRBJ1-3,TRBV19,NA,CASSASGGSGNTIYF,TGTGCCAGTAGTGCTTCGGGGGGGTCTGGAAACACCATATATTTT
NA,14,TRBJ1-1,TRBV19,NA,CASSDPGWSTEAFF,TGTGCCAGTAGTGACCCGGGTTGGAGCACTGAAGCTTTCTTT
NA,13,TRBJ2-4,TRBV6-2/TRBV6-3,NA,CASSTSGVVIQYF,TGTGCCAGCAGCACTTCAGGGGTGGTCATTCAGTACTTC
NA,12,TRBJ2-7,TRBV29-1,NA,CSVGGRAYEQYF,TGCAGCGTTGGGGGGCGCGCCTACGAGCAGTACTTC
NA,16,TRBJ1-4,TRBV5-4,TRBD1,CASSLGGQPPNEKLFF,TGTGCCAGCAGCTTGGGGGGACAGCCCCCTAATGAAAAACTGTTTTTT
NA,17,TRBJ2-1,TRBV5-6,TRBD2,CASSLSDSGSSYNEQFF,TGTGCCAGCAGCTTGTCGGATAGCGGGAGCTCCTACAATGAGCAGTTCTTC
NA,17,TRBJ1-1,TRBV5-1,TRBD1,CASSQFAGGGLNTEAFF,TGCGCCAGCAGCCAATTTGCAGGGGGCGGCCTGAACACTGAAGCTTTCTTT
NA,17,TRBJ1-1,TRBV25-1,TRBD1,CASSETGSSRWGTEAFF,TGTGCCAGCAGTGAGACAGGGTCCTCGAGGTGGGGAACTGAAGCTTTCTTT
NA,15,TRBJ2-2,TRBV19,TRBD1,CASSIGQGNTGELFF,TGTGCCAGTAGTATAGGACAGGGCAACACCGGGGAGCTGTTTTTT
NA,13,TRBJ1-3,TRBV11-2,NA,CASSLSGGNTIYF,TGTGCCAGCAGCTTATCGGGGGGAAACACCATATATTTT
few,15,TRBJ2-1,TRBV27,TRBD1,CASSLGTGPYNEQFF,TGTGCCAGCAGTTTAGGGACAGGCCCCTACAATGAGCAGTTCTTC
NA,13,TRBJ2-7,TRBV6-5,NA,CASGQGSAYEQYF,TGTGCCAGCGGCCAAGGGAGCGCCTACGAGCAGTACTTC
few,14,TRBJ2-7,TRBV6-2/TRBV6-3,NA,CASSYAGSPYEQYF,TGTGCCAGCAGTTACGCCGGGTCCCCCTACGAGCAGTACTTC
once,14,TRBJ2-7,TRBV19,NA,CASSIGTGYYEQYF,TGTGCCAGTAGTATAGGTACAGGCTACTACGAGCAGTACTTC
NA,12,TRBJ2-7,TRBV5-5,NA,CASTQDSDEQYF,TGTGCCAGCACCCAGGACAGCGACGAGCAGTACTTC
once,15,TRBJ2-1,TRBV5-6,TRBD1,CASSQDRVPYNEQFF,TGTGCCAGCAGCCAGGACAGGGTACCCTACAATGAGCAGTTCTTC
NA,13,TRBJ2-1,TRBV6-1,TRBD2,CASSEGGGTEQFF,TGTGCCAGCAGTGAAGGGGGAGGGACTGAGCAGTTCTTC
NA,14,TRBJ2-7,TRBV27,NA,CASSFGGIPYEQYF,TGTGCCAGCAGTTTTGGAGGGATTCCCTACGAGCAGTACTTC
NA,13,TRBJ1-2,TRBV12-3/TRBV12-4,NA,CASTRATHYGYTF,TGTGCCAGCACCAGGGCCACCCACTATGGCTACACCTTC
once,16,TRBJ2-1,TRBV24-1,NA,CATSGPPGEADNEQFF,TGTGCCACCAGTGGGCCTCCGGGAGAGGCTGACAATGAGCAGTTCTTC
NA,13,TRBJ1-5,TRBV7-2,TRBD1,CASSSGTDQPQHF,TGTGCCAGCAGCTCCGGGACAGATCAGCCCCAGCATTTT
NA,15,TRBJ1-6,TRBV6-1,TRBD1,CASSELTGGNSPLHF,TGTGCCAGCAGTGAACTGACAGGGGGGAATTCACCCCTCCACTTT
NA,18,TRBJ2-1,TRBV7-2,NA,CASSQGRSGTWLDNEQFF,TGTGCCAGCAGCCAGGGTCGGAGTGGGACTTGGCTCGACAATGAGCAGTTCTTC
NA,15,TRBJ2-7,TRBV25-1,NA,CASSVGGTPPYEQYF,TGTGCCAGCAGTGTGGGCGGGACCCCACCGTACGAGCAGTACTTC
NA,13,TRBJ1-1,TRBV10-3,NA,CAITEDRNTEAFF,TGTGCCATCACCGAGGACAGGAACACTGAAGCTTTCTTT
NA,17,TRBJ2-3,TRBV4-1,TRBD2,CASSHLEGSGITDTQYF,TGCGCCAGCAGCCACCTGGAGGGTAGCGGGATAACAGATACGCAGTATTTT
NA,14,TRBJ1-5,TRBV25-1,NA,CASSEGQNNQPQHF,TGTGCCAGCAGTGAAGGACAGAACAATCAGCCCCAGCATTTT
NA,13,TRBJ2-5,TRBV5-4,NA,CASSFVVAETQYF,TGTGCCAGCAGCTTTGTCGTAGCAGAGACCCAGTACTTC
NA,12,TRBJ2-3,TRBV19,NA,CASSFSTDTQYF,TGTGCCAGTAGCTTCAGCACAGATACGCAGTATTTT
NA,12,TRBJ2-7,TRBV19,TRBD1,CASSPQGGEQYF,TGTGCCAGTAGTCCACAGGGGGGCGAGCAGTACTTC
once,13,TRBJ1-2,TRBV19,NA,CASSSPGTVGYTF,TGTGCCAGTAGTAGCCCAGGGACTGTTGGCTACACCTTC
NA,17,TRBJ1-1,TRBV11-2,NA,CASSLENPGAVNTEAFF,TGTGCCAGCAGTTTAGAGAATCCAGGGGCAGTGAACACTGAAGCTTTCTTT
few,16,TRBJ1-1,TRBV9,TRBD1,CASSGGQGRMITEAFF,TGTGCCAGCAGCGGCGGACAGGGGCGGATGATCACTGAAGCTTTCTTT
NA,15,TRBJ1-1,TRBV19,TRBD1,CATRIQGAEPFQAFF,TGTGCCACCCGAATACAGGGGGCGGAACCTTTCCAAGCTTTCTTT
NA,15,TRBJ2-3,TRBV27,NA,CASSTGHASTDTQYF,TGTGCCAGCAGTACTGGACACGCTAGCACAGATACGCAGTATTTT
NA,15,TRBJ2-7,TRBV9,TRBD1,CASSVGTGAVDEQYF,TGTGCCAGCAGCGTTGGGACAGGGGCTGTGGACGAGCAGTACTTC